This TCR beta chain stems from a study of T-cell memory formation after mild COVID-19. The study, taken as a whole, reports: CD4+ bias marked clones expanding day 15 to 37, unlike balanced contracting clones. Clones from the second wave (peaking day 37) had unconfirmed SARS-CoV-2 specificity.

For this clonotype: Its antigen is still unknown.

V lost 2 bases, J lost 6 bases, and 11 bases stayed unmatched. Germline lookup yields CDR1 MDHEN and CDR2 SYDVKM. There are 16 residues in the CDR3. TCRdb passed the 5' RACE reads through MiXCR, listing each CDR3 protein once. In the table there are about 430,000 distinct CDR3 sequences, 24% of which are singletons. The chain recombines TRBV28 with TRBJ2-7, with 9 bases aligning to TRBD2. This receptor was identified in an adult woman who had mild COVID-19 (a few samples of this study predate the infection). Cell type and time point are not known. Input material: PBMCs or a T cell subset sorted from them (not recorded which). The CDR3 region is CASSLPPAGGFGEQYF. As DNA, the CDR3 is TGTGCCAGCAGTTTACCCCCAGCGGGGGGCTTCGGCGAGCAGTACTTC. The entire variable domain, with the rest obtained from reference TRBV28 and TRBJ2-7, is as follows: DVKVTQSSRYLVKRTGEKVFLECVQDMDHENMFWYRQDPGLGLRLIYFSYDVKMKEKGDIPEGYSVSREKKERFSLILESASTNQTSMYLCASSLPPAGGFGEQYFGPGTRLTVT.